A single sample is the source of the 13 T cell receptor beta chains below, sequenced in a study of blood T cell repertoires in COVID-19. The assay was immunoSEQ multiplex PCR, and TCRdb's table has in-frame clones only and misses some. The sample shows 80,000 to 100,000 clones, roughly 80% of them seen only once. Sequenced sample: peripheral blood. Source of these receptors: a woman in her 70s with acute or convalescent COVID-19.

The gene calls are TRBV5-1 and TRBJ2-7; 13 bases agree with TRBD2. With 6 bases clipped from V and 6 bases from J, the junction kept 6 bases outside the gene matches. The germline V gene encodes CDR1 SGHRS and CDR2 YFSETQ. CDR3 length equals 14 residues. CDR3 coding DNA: TGCGCCAGCAAGCCGGGACTAGCGGGACTCGAGCAGTACTTC. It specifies CASKPGLAGLEQYF.

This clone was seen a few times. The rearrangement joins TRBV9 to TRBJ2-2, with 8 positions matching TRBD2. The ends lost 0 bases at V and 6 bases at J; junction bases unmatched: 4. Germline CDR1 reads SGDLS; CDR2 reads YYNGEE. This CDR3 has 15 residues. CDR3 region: CASSVEGGRPGELFF. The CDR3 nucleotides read TGTGCCAGCAGCGTAGAAGGCGGGAGGCCCGGGGAGCTGTTTTTT.

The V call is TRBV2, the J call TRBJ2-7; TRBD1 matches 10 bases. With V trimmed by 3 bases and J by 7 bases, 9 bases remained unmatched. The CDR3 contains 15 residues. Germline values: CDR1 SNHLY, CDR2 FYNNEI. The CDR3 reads CASSEYGTGVREQYF. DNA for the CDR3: TGTGCCAGCAGTGAGTACGGGACAGGGGTGCGGGAGCAGTACTTC.

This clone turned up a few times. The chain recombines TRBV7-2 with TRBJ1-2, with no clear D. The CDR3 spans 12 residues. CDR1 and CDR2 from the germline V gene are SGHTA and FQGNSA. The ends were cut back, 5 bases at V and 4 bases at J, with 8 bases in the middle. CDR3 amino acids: CASSPGSYGYTF. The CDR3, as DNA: TGTGCCAGCAGCCCCGGTAGCTATGGCTACACCTTC.

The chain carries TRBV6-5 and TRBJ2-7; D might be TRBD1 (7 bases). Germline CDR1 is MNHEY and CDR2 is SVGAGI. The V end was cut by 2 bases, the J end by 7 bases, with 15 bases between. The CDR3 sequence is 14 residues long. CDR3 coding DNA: TGTGCCAGCAGTTACGTTCAGGGGGGTGGAGAGCAGTACTTC. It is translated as CASSYVQGGGEQYF.

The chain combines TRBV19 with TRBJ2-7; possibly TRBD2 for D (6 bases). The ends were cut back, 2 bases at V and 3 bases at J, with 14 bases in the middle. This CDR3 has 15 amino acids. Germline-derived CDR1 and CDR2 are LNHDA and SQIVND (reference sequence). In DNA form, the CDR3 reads TGTGCCAGTAGTATAACCCCTAGCGCAAACTACGAGCAGTACTTC. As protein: CASSITPSANYEQYF. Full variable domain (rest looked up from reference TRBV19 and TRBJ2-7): DGGITQSPKYLFRKEGQNVTLSCEQNLNHDAMYWYRQDPGQGLRLIYYSQIVNDFQKGDIAEGYSVSREKKESFPLTVTSAQKNPTAFYLCASSITPSANYEQYFGPGTRLTVT.

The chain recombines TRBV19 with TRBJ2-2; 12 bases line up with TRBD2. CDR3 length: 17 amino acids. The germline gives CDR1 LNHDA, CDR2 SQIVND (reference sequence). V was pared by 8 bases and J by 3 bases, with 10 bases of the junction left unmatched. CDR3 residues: CASRAEGLAGYTGELFF. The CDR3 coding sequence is TGTGCCAGTCGCGCAGAAGGACTAGCGGGATACACCGGGGAGCTGTTTTTT.

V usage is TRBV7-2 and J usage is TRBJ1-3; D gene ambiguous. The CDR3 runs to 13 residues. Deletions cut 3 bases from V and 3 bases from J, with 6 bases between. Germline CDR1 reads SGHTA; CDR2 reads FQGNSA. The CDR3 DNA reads TGTGCCAGCAGCTTGTCAGGTGGAAACACCATATATTTT. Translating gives CASSLSGGNTIYF.

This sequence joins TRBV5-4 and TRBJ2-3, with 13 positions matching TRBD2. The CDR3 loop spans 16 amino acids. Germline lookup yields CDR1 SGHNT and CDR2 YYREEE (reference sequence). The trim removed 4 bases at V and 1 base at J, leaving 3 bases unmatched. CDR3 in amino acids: CASSAGTSGGTDTQYF. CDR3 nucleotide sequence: TGTGCCAGCAGCGCCGGGACTAGCGGGGGCACAGATACGCAGTATTTT. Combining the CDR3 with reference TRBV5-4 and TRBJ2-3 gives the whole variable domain ETGVTQSPTHLIKTRGQQVTLRCSSQSGHNTVSWYQQALGQGPQFIFQYYREEENGRGNFPPRFSGLQFPNYSSELNVNALELDDSALYLCASSAGTSGGTDTQYFGPGTRLTVL.

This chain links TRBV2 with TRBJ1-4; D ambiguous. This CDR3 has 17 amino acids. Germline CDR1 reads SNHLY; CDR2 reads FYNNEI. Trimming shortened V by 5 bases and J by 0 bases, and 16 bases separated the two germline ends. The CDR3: CASSNDPETATNEKLFF. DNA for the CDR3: TGTGCCAGCAGTAACGACCCCGAAACAGCAACTAATGAAAAACTGTTTTTT.

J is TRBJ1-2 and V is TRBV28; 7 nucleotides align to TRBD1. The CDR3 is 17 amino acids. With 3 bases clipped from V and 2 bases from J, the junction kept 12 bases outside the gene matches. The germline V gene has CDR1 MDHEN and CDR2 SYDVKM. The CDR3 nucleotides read TGTGCCAGCAGTTTTGGTGACCCGGGACAGATAAACTATGGCTACACCTTC. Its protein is CASSFGDPGQINYGYTF.

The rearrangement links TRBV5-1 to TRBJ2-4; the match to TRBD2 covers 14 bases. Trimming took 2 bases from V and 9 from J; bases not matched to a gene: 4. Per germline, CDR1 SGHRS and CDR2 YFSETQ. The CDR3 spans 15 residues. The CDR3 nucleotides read TGCGCCAGCAGCTTCTCCGGGACTAGCGGGAGCATTCAGTACTTC. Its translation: CASSFSGTSGSIQYF.

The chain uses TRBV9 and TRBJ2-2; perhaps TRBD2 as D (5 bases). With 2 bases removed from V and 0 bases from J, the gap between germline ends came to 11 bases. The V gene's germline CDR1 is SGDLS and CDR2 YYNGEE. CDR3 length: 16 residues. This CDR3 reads CASSVQRRTNTGELFF. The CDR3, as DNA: TGTGCCAGCAGCGTCCAGCGGAGAACGAACACCGGGGAGCTGTTTTTT.